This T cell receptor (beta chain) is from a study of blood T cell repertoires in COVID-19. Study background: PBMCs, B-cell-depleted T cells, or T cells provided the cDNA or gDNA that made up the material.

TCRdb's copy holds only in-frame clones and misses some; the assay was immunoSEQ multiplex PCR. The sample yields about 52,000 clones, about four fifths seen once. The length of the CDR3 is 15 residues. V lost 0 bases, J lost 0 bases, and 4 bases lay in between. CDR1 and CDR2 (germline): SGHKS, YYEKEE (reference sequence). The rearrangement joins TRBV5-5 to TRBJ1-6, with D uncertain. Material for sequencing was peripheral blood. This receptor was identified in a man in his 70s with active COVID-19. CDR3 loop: CASSLGSSYNSPLHF. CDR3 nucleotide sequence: TGTGCCAGCAGCTTGGGTAGCTCCTATAATTCACCCCTCCACTTT.